A single T cell receptor beta chain is shown here with its context. The data derive from a study of blood T cell repertoires in COVID-19. Study-wide background: From the United States, Italy and Spain came samples of acute and convalescent COVID-19.

Sequenced by immunoSEQ multiplex PCR; TCRdb stores in-frame clones only, minus some. The table includes about 90,000 clones, around 94% detected once. The CDR3 is made up of 14 amino acids. The V gene end was trimmed by 3 bases and the J gene end by 7 bases; junction bases not matched to a gene: 5. Germline CDR1 is MNHEY and CDR2 is SMNVEV (reference sequence). The V gene is TRBV27, the J gene TRBJ2-2; 7 nucleotides line up with TRBD2. Sequenced: peripheral blood. The clonotype comes from a woman aged 60-75 years with active COVID-19. The CDR3 region has the DNA TGTGCCAGCAGTTTGGGGGGGGGAATCGGGGAGCTGTTTTTT. Amino acids: CASSLGGGIGELFF.